This T cell receptor (beta chain) was documented in a study of blood T cell repertoires in COVID-19. In terms of age and location, participants ranged from roughly 18 to 90 years and lived in approximately 24 US areas. Measured with immunoSEQ multiplex PCR; TCRdb has only the in-frame clones, and not every one. The sample records some 200,000 clones, roughly four fifths being singletons. This receptor was taken from a middle-aged man who had recovered from COVID-19. The specimen was PBMCs or T cells enriched from blood (not recorded which).

The CDR3 loop is CASSESGTGGFQQYF. The CDR3 DNA is TGCGCCAGCAGTGAATCCGGGACAGGGGGCTTCCAGCAGTACTTC. The chain has TRBV10-1 and TRBJ2-7; 12 bases match TRBD1. V trimming: 3 bases; J trimming: 8 bases; junction bases outside the gene matches: 8. This CDR3 region has 15 residues. CDR1 WNHNN and CDR2 SYGVQD come from the germline V gene (reference sequence).